Presented here are 17 T cell receptor beta chains from one specimen sequenced in a study of identical twins. TCRdb independently ran MiXCR on the 5' RACE reads; one entry per CDR3 protein. The sample gives 1.5 million to 2 million distinct CDR3 sequences, roughly a third of which show up once; 0.25% to 0.3% is in the top ten. Sequenced: cord blood. These receptors came from a newborn girl in good health.

The chain employs TRBV20-1 and TRBJ2-5, with 7 bases matching TRBD1. The CDR3 length is 15 residues. V lost 4 bases and J lost 2; bases outside the gene matches: 10. Germline V gene lookup returns CDR1 DFQATT and CDR2 SNEGSKA (reference sequence). CDR3 sequence reads: CSATWGQTPQETQYF. As DNA, the CDR3 is TGCAGTGCTACCTGGGGACAGACTCCTCAAGAGACCCAGTACTTC.

This clonotype has more than one count but fewer than ten. The J gene is TRBJ1-2, the V gene TRBV20-1, with D perhaps TRBD1 (5 bases). The germline gives CDR1 DFQATT, CDR2 SNEGSKA (reference sequence). This CDR3 contains 16 residues. The ends were cut back, 0 bases at V and 1 base at J, with 15 bases in the middle. The CDR3 is CSARDFEGRDNYGYTF. CDR3 sequence (DNA): TGCAGTGCTAGAGATTTTGAGGGCAGGGATAACTATGGCTACACCTTC.

This clonotype has more than one count but fewer than ten. The V call is TRBV11-1, the J call TRBJ1-4, with D perhaps TRBD1 (5 bases). The CDR3 runs 16 residues. Trimming left V 1 base short and J 4 bases short, with 13 bases between. CDR1 and CDR2 (germline): SGHAT, FQDESV (reference sequence). The CDR3 DNA reads TGTGCCAGCAGCTTAGTGGTCGGGCAGGGTAATGAAAAACTGTTTTTT. Translating it yields CASSLVVGQGNEKLFF.

This clonotype was recorded only once. The chain couples TRBV6-2 or TRBV6-3 to TRBJ1-2; TRBD1 might be the D (6 bases). Per the germline V gene, CDR1 is MNHEY and CDR2 is SVGEGT. This CDR3 has 14 residues. The V and J ends lost 10 bases and 3 bases respectively, with 18 bases between them. CDR3 residues: CATKKAGEDYGYTF. CDR3 nucleotides: TGTGCCACCAAGAAGGCAGGGGAGGACTATGGCTACACCTTC.

This sequence joins TRBV28 and TRBJ1-5; 10 nucleotides match TRBD1. Losses at the gene ends were 5 bases for V and 4 bases for J; bases not matched to a gene: 11. The CDR3 spans 17 residues. CDR1 and CDR2 (germline): MDHEN, SYDVKM. The CDR3 DNA follows: TGTGCCAGCAGTCCCTCGGGGACAGGGGTCGGGAATCAGCCCCAGCATTTT. Translated, it gives CASSPSGTGVGNQPQHF.

At least ten counts were recorded for this clonotype. This chain connects TRBV10-3 to TRBJ2-1; 10 bases map to TRBD2. The CDR3 has 14 amino acids. Per the germline V gene, CDR1 is ENHRY and CDR2 is SYGVKD. Trimming cost V 10 bases and J 7 bases; bases outside gene matches: 10. CDR3 residues: CATGLAGEYNEQFF. The CDR3 DNA sequence: TGTGCCACCGGCCTAGCGGGAGAATATAATGAGCAGTTCTTC.

The genes are TRBV12-3 or TRBV12-4 and TRBJ2-4; a possible D gene is TRBD1 (6 bases). The J call may be in error: the DNA end matches TRBJ2-7 better. The CDR3 loop spans 13 amino acids. The CDR3 DNA sequence: TGTGCCAGCAGTCAACAGGGTTCCCACGAGCAGTACTTC. Translated, it gives CASSQQGSHEQYF.

Details on this clonotype: A single base separates this from a much larger clone, so it may be a read error. DNA for the CDR3: TGTGCCAGCAGTTGGGACAGGGTAACAGATACGCAGTATTTT. Its translation: CASSWDRVTDTQYF. The chain has TRBV28 and TRBJ2-3; 9 bases are shared with TRBD1. After removal of 4 bases from V and 3 bases from J, the junction contained 2 bases not matched to a gene. This CDR3 is built from 14 residues. CDR1 and CDR2 (germline): MDHEN, SYDVKM.

The chain has TRBV2 and TRBJ2-2, with D unresolved. The germline gives CDR1 SNHLY, CDR2 FYNNEI. The CDR3 contains 12 residues. V was cut by 7 bases and J by 7 bases, with 10 bases left in between. The CDR3, as DNA: TGTGCCAGCATGAGGTGGAGCGGGGAGCTGTTTTTT. It translates to CASMRWSGELFF.

The CDR3 DNA reads TGTGCCAGCAGCCAAGAGTCTTCAGGGGGGAACACTGAAGCTTTCTTT. Protein: CASSQESSGGNTEAFF. The J gene is TRBJ1-1, the V gene TRBV4-2; 7 bases are shared with TRBD1. The V gene end was trimmed by 0 bases and the J gene end by 1 base; junction bases not matched to a gene: 5. Germline V lookup: CDR1 LGHNA, CDR2 YNFKEQ. This CDR3 is built from 16 residues.

In its sample, this clonotype was seen a few times. The gene calls are TRBV12-3 or TRBV12-4 and TRBJ2-5, with 8 bases identical to TRBD2. This CDR3 is built from 20 residues. The J segment lost 1 base and the V segment lost 2 bases, leaving 18 bases of the junction unmatched. The DNA for the CDR3 is TGTGCCAGCAGTTTACCAAGAGCCGGGGGACTAGTCTTGTCCCAAGAGACCCAGTACTTC. Protein: CASSLPRAGGLVLSQETQYF.

The V and J genes are TRBV3-1 and TRBJ2-3; D perhaps matches TRBD1 (6 bases). This CDR3 is built from 15 residues. Germline CDR1 LGHDT, CDR2 YNNKEL (reference sequence). Trimming pared 4 bases from V and 4 bases from J, leaving 15 bases between. Here the CDR3 DNA reads TGTGCCAGCAGCCCGGTCAACAGGGTGTCAGATACGCAGTATTTT. It is translated as CASSPVNRVSDTQYF.

J is TRBJ2-5 and V is TRBV5-1; TRBD2 aligns across 11 bases. The CDR3 totals 16 residues. Germline lookup yields CDR1 SGHRS and CDR2 YFSETQ. J gave up 3 bases and V 4 bases, and 8 bases lay outside the gene matches. The CDR3 is CASSRKILAGEETQYF. The CDR3 nucleotides read TGCGCCAGCAGCCGAAAGATACTAGCGGGAGAAGAGACCCAGTACTTC.

The DNA of the CDR3 is TGCGCCAGCAGTGAGTCGAAGTCTGGGGACCACTACTATGGCTACACCTTC. Amino acid sequence: CASSESKSGDHYYGYTF. The genes are TRBV10-1 and TRBJ1-2; possibly TRBD1 for D (5 bases). The CDR3 runs to 17 residues. In germline, CDR1 is WNHNN, CDR2 SYGVQD (reference sequence). The V and J ends lost 0 bases and 3 bases respectively, with 17 bases between them.

The rearrangement uses TRBV10-3 and TRBJ2-6; D gene ambiguous. Germline values: CDR1 ENHRY, CDR2 SYGVKD. The CDR3 runs 14 residues. V lost 2 bases, J lost 1 base, and 3 bases lay in between. The CDR3 sequence: CAISEGSGANVLTF. Here the CDR3 DNA reads TGTGCCATCAGTGAGGGATCTGGGGCCAACGTCCTGACTTTC.

V gene TRBV20-1 combines with J gene TRBJ2-5; D unresolved. The germline V gene encodes CDR1 DFQATT and CDR2 SNEGSKA (reference sequence). Trimming took off 6 bases at V and 11 bases at J, with 25 bases between the two ends. There are 14 residues in the CDR3. The CDR3 coding sequence is TGCAGTGCCGGTGGCAGACCTTATTACAATGAGCAGTACTTC. This encodes CSAGGRPYYNEQYF.

There are a few counts of this clonotype. The CDR3: CATTKGGIPYNEQFF. The CDR3 bases are TGTGCCACCACAAAGGGCGGGATCCCCTACAATGAGCAGTTCTTC. V and J are TRBV7-2 and TRBJ2-1; maybe TRBD2 (6 bases). Trimming left V 10 bases short and J 2 bases short, with 18 bases between. Germline V gives CDR1 SGHTA, CDR2 FQGNSA. This CDR3 region has 15 residues.